Presented here are 9 T cell receptor beta chains from one specimen sequenced in a study of cytomegalovirus exposure and HLA in healthy donors. The primer mix had 60 Vbeta and 13 Jbeta primers. Sequencing used immunoSEQ multiplex PCR; TCRdb keeps in-frame clones, though not all of them. The sample has some 120,000 clones, around 70% seen once. Sequenced material: PBMCs. The receptors shown here come from a middle-aged man in good health and CMV-seropositive.

The chain links TRBV6-7 to TRBJ2-1; no definite D call. TRBV6-7 is an ORF for which the function is uncertain. This CDR3 region has 12 residues. Trimming removed 6 bases from V and 7 bases from J, with 10 bases in between. The CDR3 nucleotides are TGTGCCAGCAGCCGCGCTCTGAATGAGCAGTTCTTC. Translation: CASSRALNEQFF.

J is TRBJ1-5 and V is TRBV30, with D hard to call. There are 13 residues in the CDR3. V was cut by 1 base and J by 0 bases, with 4 bases left in between. Germline V gives CDR1 GTSNPN, CDR2 SVGIG (reference sequence). CDR3 nucleotides: TGTGCCTGGAGTGGTAATAGCAATCAGCCCCAGCATTTT. Its translation: CAWSGNSNQPQHF.

This chain links TRBV18 with TRBJ2-5; D gene ambiguous. The germline gives CDR1 KGHSH, CDR2 LQKENI. This CDR3 is 13 amino acids long. V was pared by 2 bases and J by 2 bases, with 6 bases between. This CDR3 reads CASSPTLQETQYF. The CDR3 nucleotides are TGTGCCAGCTCACCAACACTACAAGAGACCCAGTACTTC. The full variable domain, completed using reference TRBV18 and TRBJ2-5, is NAGVMQNPRHLVRRRGQEARLRCSPMKGHSHVYWYRQLPEEGLKFMVYLQKENIIDESGMPKERFSAEFPKEGPSILRIQQVVRGDSAAYFCASSPTLQETQYFGPGTRLLVL.

The CDR3 nucleotides are TGTGCCAGCAGTCCCGGTGGAAACACCATATATTTT. Amino acids: CASSPGGNTIYF. The chain employs TRBV27 and TRBJ1-3, with D uncertain. Trimming removed 5 bases at V and 3 bases at J, with 5 bases between. In germline, CDR1 is MNHEY, CDR2 SMNVEV (reference sequence). The CDR3 is 12 amino acids.

The J gene is TRBJ1-4, the V gene TRBV5-4; 8 positions agree with TRBD1. The germline V gene encodes CDR1 SGHNT and CDR2 YYREEE (reference sequence). V was clipped by 0 bases and J by 8 bases; unmatched bases: 6. The CDR3 loop spans 15 amino acids. The CDR3 loop reads CASSLDGTGKEKLFF. In DNA, the CDR3 is TGTGCCAGCAGCTTGGATGGGACAGGCAAGGAAAAACTGTTTTTT.

This clone was seen a handful of times. The rearrangement uses TRBV6-1 and TRBJ1-2, with D perhaps matching TRBD1 (5 bases). The CDR3 totals 13 residues. V lost 8 bases, J lost 5 bases, and 15 bases lay in between. In germline, CDR1 is MNHNS, CDR2 SASEGT. CDR3 in DNA: TGTGCCAGCTGGGGCAGGGAAGTTTATGGCTACACCTTC. This codes for CASWGREVYGYTF.

About this clone: At one of its ends the junction is not consistent with the germline gene, which may arise from a read error. This rearrangement joins TRBV7-6 to TRBJ2-7; perhaps TRBD2 as D (5 bases). The CDR3 is 12 residues long. Germline CDR1 SGHVS, CDR2 FNYEAQ. CDR3 in amino acids: CASSFPAGERYF. DNA for the CDR3: TGTGCCAGCAGCTTCCCCGCCGGGGAGCGGTACTTC.

This CDR3 is CASSLGVTNEKLFF. CDR3 in DNA: TGCGCCAGCAGCTTGGGAGTGACTAATGAAAAACTGTTTTTT. The rearrangement joins TRBV5-1 to TRBJ1-4; D unresolved. Between the trimmed V and J ends, which lost 0 bases and 2 bases, there was a span of 5 bases. This CDR3 contains 14 residues. CDR1 and CDR2 from the germline V gene are SGHRS and YFSETQ.

The gene calls are TRBV2 and TRBJ1-2, with D possibly being TRBD1 (6 bases). The V and J ends lost 3 bases and 2 bases respectively, with 10 bases between them. Looked up from germline, CDR1 is SNHLY and CDR2 is FYNNEI. This CDR3 spans 14 amino acids. The CDR3 loop is CASSDGTTNYGYTF. CDR3 coding DNA: TGTGCCAGCAGTGATGGGACAACGAACTATGGCTACACCTTC. Using reference TRBV2 and TRBJ1-2 for the parts outside the CDR3, the full variable domain is EPEVTQTPSHQVTQMGQEVILRCVPISNHLYFYWYRQILGQKVEFLVSFYNNEISEKSEIFDDQFSVERPDGSNFTLKIRSTKLEDSAMYFCASSDGTTNYGYTFGSGTRLTVV.